This TCR beta chain stems from a study of cytomegalovirus exposure and HLA in healthy donors. Regarding the study as a whole: With later analysis, a missense DCLRE1C variant became linked to TCR beta V- and J-gene trimming. In an earlier analysis, most TCR beta V segments were productive about 87% or about 30% of the time. Differences between HLA loci emerged in a later analysis of TCR association rates, with DRB1 most and HLA-C fewest.

The PCR used 60 Vbeta and 13 Jbeta primers. In the original processing: In a later analysis, roughly 11 million of about 80 million unique beta chains occurred in at least two donors. TCRdb's copy holds only in-frame clones and misses some; the assay was immunoSEQ multiplex PCR. V, J and clone size were drawn from that table, and D and trimming were deduced from the DNA. The sample records 210,000 or so clones, around 87% being singletons. The trim removed 4 bases at V and 7 bases at J, leaving 9 bases unmatched. The CDR3 spans 14 residues. Germline V gives CDR1 SNHLY, CDR2 FYNNEI. There are a few counts of this clone. The antigen is not known.

Material: PBMCs. This receptor was obtained from a man aged 25 to 40 in good health and CMV-seronegative. The V and J genes are TRBV2 and TRBJ2-7; 8 bases fit TRBD2. The DNA of the CDR3 is TGTGCCAGCAGTGTGGAGGGTGCTAGCGGGGAGCAGTACTTC. Its translation: CASSVEGASGEQYF.